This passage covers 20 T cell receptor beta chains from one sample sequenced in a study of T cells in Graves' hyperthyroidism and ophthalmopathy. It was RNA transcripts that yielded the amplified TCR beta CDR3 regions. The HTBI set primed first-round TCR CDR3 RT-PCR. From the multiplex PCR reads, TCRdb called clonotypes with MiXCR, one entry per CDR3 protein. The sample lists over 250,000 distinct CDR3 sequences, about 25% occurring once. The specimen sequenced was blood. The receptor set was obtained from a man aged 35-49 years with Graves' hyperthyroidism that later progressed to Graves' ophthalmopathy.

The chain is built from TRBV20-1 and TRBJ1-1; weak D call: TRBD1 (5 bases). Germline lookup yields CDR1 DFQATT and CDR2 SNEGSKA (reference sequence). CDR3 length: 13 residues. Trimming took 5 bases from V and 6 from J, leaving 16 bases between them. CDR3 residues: CSAGGLSSAEAFF. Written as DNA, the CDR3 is TGCAGTGCTGGGGGACTCAGCTCGGCTGAAGCTTTCTTT.

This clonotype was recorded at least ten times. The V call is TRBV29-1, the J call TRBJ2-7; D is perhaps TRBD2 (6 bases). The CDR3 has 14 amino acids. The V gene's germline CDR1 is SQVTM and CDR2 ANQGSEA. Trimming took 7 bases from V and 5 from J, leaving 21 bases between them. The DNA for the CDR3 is TGCAGCGCCACAGGTAGCGGACTCAAGGACGAGCAGTACTTC. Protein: CSATGSGLKDEQYF.

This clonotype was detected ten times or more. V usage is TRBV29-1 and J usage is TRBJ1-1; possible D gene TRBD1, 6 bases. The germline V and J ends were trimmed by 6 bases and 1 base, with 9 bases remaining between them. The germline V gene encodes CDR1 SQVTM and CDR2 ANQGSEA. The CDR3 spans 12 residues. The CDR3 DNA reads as TGCAGCGTCGGACAGTCGAACACTGAAGCTTTCTTT. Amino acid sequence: CSVGQSNTEAFF.

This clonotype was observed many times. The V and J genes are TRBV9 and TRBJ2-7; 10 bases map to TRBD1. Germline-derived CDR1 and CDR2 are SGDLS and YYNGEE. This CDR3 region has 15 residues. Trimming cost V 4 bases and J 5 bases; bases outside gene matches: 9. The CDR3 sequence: CASSQFPGQGNEQYF. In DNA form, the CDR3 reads TGTGCCAGCAGCCAATTCCCGGGACAGGGGAACGAGCAGTACTTC.

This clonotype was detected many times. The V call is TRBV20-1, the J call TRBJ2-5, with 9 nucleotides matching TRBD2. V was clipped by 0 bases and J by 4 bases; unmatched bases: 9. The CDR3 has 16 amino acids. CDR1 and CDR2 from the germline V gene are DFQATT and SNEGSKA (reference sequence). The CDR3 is CSARDLGGRGGETQYF. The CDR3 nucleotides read TGCAGTGCTAGAGATCTTGGCGGGAGGGGGGGAGAGACCCAGTACTTC.

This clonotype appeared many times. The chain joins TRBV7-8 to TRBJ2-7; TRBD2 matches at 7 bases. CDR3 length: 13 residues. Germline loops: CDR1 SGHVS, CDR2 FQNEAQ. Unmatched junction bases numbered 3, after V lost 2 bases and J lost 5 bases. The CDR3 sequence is CASSLTRENEQYF. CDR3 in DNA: TGTGCCAGCAGCTTAACGCGGGAGAACGAGCAGTACTTC.

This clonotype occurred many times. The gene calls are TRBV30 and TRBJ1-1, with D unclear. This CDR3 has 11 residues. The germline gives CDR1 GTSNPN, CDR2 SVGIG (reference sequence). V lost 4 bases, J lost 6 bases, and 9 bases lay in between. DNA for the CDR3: TGTGCCTGGAACCCTGGCGCTGAAGCTTTCTTT. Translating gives CAWNPGAEAFF.

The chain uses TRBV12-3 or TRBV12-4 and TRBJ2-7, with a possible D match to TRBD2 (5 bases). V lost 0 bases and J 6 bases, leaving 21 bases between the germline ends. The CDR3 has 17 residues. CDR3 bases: TGTGCCAGCAGTTTAGCGCTAGGACTGATGAATACCCTCGAGCAGTACTTC. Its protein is CASSLALGLMNTLEQYF.

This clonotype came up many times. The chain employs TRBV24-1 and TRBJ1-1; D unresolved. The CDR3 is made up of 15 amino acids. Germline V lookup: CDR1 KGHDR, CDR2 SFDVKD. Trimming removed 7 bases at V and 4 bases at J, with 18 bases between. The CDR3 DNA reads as TGTGCCACCAGGACCACCCGGGGAGAGGGCACTGAAGCTTTCTTT. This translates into CATRTTRGEGTEAFF.

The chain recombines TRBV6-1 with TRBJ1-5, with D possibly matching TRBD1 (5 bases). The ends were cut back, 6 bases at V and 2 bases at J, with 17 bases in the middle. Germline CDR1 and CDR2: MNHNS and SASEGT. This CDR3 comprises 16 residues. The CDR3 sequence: CASSPSSGIGNQPQHF. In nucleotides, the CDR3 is TGTGCCAGCAGCCCTTCCTCAGGGATTGGCAATCAGCCCCAGCATTTT.

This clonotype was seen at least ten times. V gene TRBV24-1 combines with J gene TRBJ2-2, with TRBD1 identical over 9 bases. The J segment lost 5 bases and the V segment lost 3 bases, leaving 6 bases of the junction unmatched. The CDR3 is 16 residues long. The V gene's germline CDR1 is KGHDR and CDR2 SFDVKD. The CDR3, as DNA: TGTGCCACCAGTGATCCCGGGACAGGGCGGACCGGGGAGCTGTTTTTT. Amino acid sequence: CATSDPGTGRTGELFF.

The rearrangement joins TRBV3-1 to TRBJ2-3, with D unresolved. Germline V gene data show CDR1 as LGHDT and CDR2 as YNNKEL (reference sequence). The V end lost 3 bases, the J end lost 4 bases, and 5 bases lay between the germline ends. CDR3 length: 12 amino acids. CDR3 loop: CASSHQADTQYF. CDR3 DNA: TGTGCCAGCAGCCACCAAGCAGATACGCAGTATTTT.

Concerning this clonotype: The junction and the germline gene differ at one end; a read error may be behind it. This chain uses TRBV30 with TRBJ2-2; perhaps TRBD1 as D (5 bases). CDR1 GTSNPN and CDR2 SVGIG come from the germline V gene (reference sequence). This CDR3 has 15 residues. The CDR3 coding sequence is TGTGCCTGGAGTGTAGGTTTATCGGACACCGGAGAGCTGCTTTTT. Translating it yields CAWSVGLSDTGELLF.

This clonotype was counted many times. The CDR3 DNA reads as TGTGCCAGCAGCCATGACTCCAAGGCAGATACGCAGTATTTT. It is translated as CASSHDSKADTQYF. The chain recombines TRBV28 with TRBJ2-3; D unresolved. Germline V gene sequence: CDR1 MDHEN, CDR2 SYDVKM. The V end lost 6 bases, the J end lost 4 bases, and 14 bases lay between the germline ends. This CDR3 region has 14 residues.

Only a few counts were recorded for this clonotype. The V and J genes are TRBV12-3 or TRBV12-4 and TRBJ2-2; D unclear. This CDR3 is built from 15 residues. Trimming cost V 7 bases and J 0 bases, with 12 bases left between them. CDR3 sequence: CASIMDRSNTGELFF. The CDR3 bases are TGTGCCAGCATTATGGACCGTTCGAACACCGGGGAGCTGTTTTTT.

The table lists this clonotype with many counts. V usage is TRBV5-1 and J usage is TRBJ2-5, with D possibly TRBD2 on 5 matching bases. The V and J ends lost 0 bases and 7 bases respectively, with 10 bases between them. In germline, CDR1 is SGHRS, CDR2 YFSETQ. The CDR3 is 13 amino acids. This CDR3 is CASSLAGVMTQYF. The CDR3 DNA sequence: TGCGCCAGCAGCTTGGCCGGGGTCATGACCCAGTACTTC.

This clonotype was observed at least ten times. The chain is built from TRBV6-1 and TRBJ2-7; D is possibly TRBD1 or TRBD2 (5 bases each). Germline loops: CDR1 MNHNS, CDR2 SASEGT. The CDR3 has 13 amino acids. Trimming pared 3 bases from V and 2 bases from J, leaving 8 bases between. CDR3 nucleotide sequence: TGTGCCAGCAGTGAGGGACGGCCCTACGAGCAGTACTTC. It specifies CASSEGRPYEQYF.

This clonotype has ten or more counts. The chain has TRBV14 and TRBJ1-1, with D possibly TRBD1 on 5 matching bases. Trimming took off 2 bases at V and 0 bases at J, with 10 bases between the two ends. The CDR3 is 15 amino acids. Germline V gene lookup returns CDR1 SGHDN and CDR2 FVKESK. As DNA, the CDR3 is TGTGCCAGCAGCCAACAGGGATTTATGAACACTGAAGCTTTCTTT. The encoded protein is CASSQQGFMNTEAFF.

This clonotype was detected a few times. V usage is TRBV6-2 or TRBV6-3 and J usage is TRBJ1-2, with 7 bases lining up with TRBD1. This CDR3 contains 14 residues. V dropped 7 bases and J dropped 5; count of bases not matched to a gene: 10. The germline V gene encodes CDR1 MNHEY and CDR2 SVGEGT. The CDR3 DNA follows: TGTGCCAGCAACCCAGGGACAGAAGTTTATGGCTACACCTTC. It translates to CASNPGTEVYGYTF.

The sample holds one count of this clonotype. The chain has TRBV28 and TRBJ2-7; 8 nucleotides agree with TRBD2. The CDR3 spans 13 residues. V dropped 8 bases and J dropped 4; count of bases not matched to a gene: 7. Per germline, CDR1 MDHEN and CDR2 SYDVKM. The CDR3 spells CASLKSGSYEQYF. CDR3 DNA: TGTGCCAGCCTCAAGAGCGGGAGTTACGAGCAGTACTTC.